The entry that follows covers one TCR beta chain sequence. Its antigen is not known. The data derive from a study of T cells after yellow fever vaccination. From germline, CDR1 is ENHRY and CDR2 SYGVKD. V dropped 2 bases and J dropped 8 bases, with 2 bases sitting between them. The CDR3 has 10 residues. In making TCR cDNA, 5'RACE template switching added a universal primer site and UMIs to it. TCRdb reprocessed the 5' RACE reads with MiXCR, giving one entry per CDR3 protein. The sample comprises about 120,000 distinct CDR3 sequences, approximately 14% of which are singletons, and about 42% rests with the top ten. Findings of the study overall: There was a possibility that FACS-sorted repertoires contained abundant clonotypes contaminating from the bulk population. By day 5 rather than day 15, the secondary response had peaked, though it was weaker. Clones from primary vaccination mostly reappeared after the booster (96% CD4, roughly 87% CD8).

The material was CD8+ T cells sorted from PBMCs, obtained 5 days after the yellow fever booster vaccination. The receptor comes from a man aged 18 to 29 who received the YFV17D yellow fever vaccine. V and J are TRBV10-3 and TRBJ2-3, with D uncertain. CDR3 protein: CAISEGTQYF. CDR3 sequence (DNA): TGTGCCATCAGTGAGGGTACGCAGTATTTT.